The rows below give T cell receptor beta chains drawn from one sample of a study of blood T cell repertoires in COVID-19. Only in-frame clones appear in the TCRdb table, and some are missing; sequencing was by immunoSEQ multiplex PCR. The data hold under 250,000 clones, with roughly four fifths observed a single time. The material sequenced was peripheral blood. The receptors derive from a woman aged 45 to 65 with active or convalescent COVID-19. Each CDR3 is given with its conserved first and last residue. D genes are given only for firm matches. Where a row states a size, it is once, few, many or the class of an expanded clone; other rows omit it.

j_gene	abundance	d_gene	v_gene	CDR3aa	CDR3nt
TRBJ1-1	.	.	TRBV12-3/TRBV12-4	CASGEDLGTEAFF	TGTGCCAGCGGGGAGGACCTGGGGACTGAAGCTTTCTTT
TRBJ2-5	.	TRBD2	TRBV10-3	CAIQSSGGARETQYF	TGTGCCATCCAATCTAGCGGGGGGGCCCGGGAGACCCAGTACTTC
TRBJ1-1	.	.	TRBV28	CASTPPRFLEAFF	TGTGCCAGCACCCCGCCGCGGTTTCTTGAAGCTTTCTTT
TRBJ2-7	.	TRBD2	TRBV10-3	CAISESIRAGASYEQYF	TGTGCCATCAGTGAGTCGATCCGAGCGGGAGCCTCCTACGAGCAGTACTTC
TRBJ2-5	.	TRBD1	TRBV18	CASSPMTGFEETQYF	TGTGCCAGCTCACCAATGACAGGGTTTGAGGAGACCCAGTACTTC
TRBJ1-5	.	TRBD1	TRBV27	CASSLYGQGDYSNQPQHF	TGTGCCAGCAGTTTATACGGACAGGGGGATTATAGCAATCAGCCCCAGCATTTT
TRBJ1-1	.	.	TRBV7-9	CASSPTRNTEAFF	TGTGCCAGCAGCCCAACACGGAACACTGAAGCTTTCTTT
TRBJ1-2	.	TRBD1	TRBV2	CASGGQGDYGYTF	TGTGCCAGCGGAGGACAGGGCGATTATGGCTACACCTTC
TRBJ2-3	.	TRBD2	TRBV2	CASSGASGYTDTQYF	TGTGCCAGCAGTGGGGCTAGCGGATACACAGATACGCAGTATTTT
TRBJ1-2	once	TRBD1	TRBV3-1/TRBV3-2	CASSWTGGGYGYTF	TGTGCCAGCAGCTGGACAGGAGGGGGCTATGGCTACACCTTC
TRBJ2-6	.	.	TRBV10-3	CAISNWETGANVLTF	TGTGCCATCAGTAACTGGGAGACTGGGGCCAACGTCCTGACTTTC
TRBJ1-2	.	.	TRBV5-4	CASSPREGYGYTF	TGTGCCAGCAGCCCCCGGGAAGGCTATGGCTACACCTTC
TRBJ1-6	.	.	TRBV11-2	CASSPQGYNSPLHF	TGTGCCAGCAGCCCACAGGGCTATAATTCACCCCTCCACTTT
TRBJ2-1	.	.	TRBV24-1	CATSGRGTSYNEQFF	TGTGCCACCAGTGGCCGGGGTACCTCCTACAATGAGCAGTTCTTC